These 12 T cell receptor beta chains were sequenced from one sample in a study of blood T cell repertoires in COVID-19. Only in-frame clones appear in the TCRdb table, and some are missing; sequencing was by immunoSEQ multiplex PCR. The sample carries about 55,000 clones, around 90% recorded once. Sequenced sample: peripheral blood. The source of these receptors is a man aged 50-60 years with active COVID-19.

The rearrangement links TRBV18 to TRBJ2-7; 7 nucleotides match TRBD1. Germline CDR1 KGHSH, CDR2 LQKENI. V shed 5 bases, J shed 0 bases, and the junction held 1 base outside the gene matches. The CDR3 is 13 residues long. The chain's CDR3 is CASSAGGSYEQYF. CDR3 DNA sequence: TGTGCCAGCTCAGCAGGGGGCTCCTACGAGCAGTACTTC.

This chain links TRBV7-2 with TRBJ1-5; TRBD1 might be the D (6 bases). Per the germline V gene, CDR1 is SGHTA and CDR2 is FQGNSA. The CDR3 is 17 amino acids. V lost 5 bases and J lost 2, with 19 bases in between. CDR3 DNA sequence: TGTGCCAGCAGCAGGGTAGCTCAGGGGTTTGGCAATCAGCCCCAGCATTTT. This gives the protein CASSRVAQGFGNQPQHF.

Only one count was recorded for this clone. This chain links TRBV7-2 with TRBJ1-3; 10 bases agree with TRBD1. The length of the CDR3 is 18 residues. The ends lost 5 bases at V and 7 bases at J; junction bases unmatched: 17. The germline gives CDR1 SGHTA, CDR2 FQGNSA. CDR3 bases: TGTGCCAGCAGCCACCACATTCCGGGACAGGGGCAGGAGAACACCATATATTTT. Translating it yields CASSHHIPGQGQENTIYF.

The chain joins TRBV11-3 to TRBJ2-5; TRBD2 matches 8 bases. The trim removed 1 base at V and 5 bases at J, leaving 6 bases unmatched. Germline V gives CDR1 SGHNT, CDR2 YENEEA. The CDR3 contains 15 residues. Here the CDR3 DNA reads TGTGCCAGCAGCTTAGCGGGAGGGCCGGATGAGACCCAGTACTTC. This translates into CASSLAGGPDETQYF.

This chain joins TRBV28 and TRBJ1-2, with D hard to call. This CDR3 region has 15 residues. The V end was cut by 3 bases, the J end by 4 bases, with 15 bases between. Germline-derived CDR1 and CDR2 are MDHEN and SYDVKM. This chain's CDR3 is CASSFLVELPYGYTF. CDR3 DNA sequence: TGTGCCAGCAGTTTTTTAGTAGAGCTTCCCTATGGCTACACCTTC.

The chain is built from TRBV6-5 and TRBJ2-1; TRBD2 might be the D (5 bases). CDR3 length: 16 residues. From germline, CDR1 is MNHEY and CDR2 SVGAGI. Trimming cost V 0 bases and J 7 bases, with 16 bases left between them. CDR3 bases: TGTGCCAGCAGTTACTCGCCGGGAAAGTTGCGGAATGAGCAGTTCTTC. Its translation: CASSYSPGKLRNEQFF.

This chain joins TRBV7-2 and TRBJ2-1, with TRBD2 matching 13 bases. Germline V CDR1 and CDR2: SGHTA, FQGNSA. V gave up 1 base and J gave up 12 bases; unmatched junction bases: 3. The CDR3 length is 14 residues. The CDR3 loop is CASSLGTSGSWQFF. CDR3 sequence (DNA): TGTGCCAGCAGCTTAGGGACTAGCGGGAGTTGGCAGTTCTTC.

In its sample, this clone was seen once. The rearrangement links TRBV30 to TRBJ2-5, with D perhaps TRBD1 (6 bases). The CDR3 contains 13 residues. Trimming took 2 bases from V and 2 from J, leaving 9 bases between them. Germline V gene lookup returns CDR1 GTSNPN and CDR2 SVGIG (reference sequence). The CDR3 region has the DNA TGTGCCTGGAGTTTTGGACAGCAAGAGACCCAGTACTTC. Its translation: CAWSFGQQETQYF.

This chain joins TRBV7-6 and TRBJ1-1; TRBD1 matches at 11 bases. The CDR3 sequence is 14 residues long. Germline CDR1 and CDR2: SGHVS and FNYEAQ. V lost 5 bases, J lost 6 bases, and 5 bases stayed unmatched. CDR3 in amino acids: CASSHPGQGAEAFF. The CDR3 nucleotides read TGTGCCAGCAGCCACCCGGGACAGGGGGCTGAAGCTTTCTTT.

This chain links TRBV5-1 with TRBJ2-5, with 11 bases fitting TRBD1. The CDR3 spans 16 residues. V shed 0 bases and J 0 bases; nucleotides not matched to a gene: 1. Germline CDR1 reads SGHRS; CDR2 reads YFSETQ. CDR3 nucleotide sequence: TGCGCCAGCAGCTTGGGGGACAGGGGGTACCAAGAGACCCAGTACTTC. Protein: CASSLGDRGYQETQYF.

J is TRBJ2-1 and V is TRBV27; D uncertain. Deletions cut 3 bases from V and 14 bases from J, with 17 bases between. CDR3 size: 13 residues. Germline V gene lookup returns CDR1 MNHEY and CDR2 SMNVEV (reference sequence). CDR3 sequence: CASSFSGRSAEFF. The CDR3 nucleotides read TGTGCCAGCAGTTTCTCGGGTCGTTCGGCGGAGTTCTTC.

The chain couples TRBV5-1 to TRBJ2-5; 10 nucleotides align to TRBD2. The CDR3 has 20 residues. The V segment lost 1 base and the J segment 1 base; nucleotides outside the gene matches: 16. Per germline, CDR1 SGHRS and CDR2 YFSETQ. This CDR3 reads CASSLSWGQAGGMFQETQYF. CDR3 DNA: TGCGCCAGCAGCTTGTCCTGGGGCCAAGCGGGGGGGATGTTCCAAGAGACCCAGTACTTC.